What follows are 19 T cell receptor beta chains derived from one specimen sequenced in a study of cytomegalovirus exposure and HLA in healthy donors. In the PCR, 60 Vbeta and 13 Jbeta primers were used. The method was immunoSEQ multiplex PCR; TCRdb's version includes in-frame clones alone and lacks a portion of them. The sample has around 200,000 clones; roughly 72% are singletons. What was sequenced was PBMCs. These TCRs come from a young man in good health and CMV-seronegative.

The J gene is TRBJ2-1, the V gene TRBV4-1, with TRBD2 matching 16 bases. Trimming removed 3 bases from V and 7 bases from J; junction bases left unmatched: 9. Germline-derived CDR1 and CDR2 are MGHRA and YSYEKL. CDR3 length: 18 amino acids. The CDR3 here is CASSHEFGGLAGGNEQFF. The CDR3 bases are TGCGCCAGCAGCCACGAGTTCGGGGGACTAGCGGGAGGGAATGAGCAGTTCTTC.

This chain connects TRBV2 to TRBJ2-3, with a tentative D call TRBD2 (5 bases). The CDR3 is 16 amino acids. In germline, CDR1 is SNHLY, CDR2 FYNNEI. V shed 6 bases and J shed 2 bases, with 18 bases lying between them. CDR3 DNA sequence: TGTGCCAGCAGGTGGGGTGGACTCCGAGACACAGATACGCAGTATTTT. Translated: CASRWGGLRDTDTQYF.

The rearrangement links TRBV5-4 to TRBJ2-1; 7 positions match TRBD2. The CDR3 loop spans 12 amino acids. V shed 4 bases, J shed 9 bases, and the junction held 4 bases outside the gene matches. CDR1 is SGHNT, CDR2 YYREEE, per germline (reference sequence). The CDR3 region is CASSQGLSEQFF. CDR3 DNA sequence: TGTGCCAGCAGCCAGGGACTAAGTGAGCAGTTCTTC.

CDR3: CASSAILADNEQFF. The CDR3 DNA reads as TGCGCCAGCAGCGCAATACTAGCGGACAATGAGCAGTTCTTC. The chain combines TRBV5-1 with TRBJ2-1; 8 bases align to TRBD2. The CDR3 covers 14 residues. Trimming cost V 4 bases and J 5 bases; bases outside gene matches: 5. CDR1 and CDR2 (germline): SGHRS, YFSETQ.

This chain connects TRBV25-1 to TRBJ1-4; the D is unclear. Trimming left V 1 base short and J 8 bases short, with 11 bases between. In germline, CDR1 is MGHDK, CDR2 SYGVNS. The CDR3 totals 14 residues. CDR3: CASSEFRGNEKLFF. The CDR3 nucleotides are TGTGCCAGCAGTGAATTTAGAGGGAACGAAAAACTGTTTTTT.

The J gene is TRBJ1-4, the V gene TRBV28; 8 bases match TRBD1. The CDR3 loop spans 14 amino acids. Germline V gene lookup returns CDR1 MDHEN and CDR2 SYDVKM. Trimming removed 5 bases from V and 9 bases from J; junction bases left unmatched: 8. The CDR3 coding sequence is TGTGCCAGCAGTCAGACAGGGGAGAGGAAAAAACTGTTTTTT. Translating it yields CASSQTGERKKLFF.

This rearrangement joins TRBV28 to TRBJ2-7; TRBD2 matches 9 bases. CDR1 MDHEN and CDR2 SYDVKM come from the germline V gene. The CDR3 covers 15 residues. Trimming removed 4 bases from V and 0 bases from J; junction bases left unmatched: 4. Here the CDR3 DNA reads TGTGCCAGCAGTTCGGCTAGCGGGAACTCCTACGAGCAGTACTTC. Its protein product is CASSSASGNSYEQYF.

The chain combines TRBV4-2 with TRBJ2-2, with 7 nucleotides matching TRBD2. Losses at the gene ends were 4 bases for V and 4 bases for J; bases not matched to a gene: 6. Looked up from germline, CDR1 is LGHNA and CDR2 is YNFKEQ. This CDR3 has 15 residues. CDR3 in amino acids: CASSLEAGSTGELFF. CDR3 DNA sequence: TGTGCCAGCAGCCTGGAAGCGGGAAGCACCGGGGAGCTGTTTTTT.

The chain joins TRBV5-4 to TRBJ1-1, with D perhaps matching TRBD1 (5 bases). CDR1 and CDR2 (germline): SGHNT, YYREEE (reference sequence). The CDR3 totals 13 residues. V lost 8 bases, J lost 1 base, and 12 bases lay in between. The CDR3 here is CASFKDRNTEAFF. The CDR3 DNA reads TGTGCCAGTTTCAAAGACAGGAACACTGAAGCTTTCTTT.

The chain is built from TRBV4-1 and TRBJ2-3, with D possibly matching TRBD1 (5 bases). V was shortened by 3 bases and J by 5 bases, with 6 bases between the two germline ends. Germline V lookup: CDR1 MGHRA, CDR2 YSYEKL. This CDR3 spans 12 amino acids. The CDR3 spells CASSQDKDTQYF. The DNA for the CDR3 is TGCGCCAGCAGCCAGGACAAAGATACGCAGTATTTT.

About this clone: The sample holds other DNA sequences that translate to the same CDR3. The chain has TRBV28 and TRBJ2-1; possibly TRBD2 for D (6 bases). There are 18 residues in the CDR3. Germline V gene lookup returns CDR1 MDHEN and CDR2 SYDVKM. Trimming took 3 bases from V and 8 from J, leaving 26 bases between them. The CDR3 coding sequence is TGTGCCAGCAGTTTTTCCATGGGGGGAGTTCTTAGGGGCGATGAGCAGTTCTTC. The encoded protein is CASSFSMGGVLRGDEQFF.

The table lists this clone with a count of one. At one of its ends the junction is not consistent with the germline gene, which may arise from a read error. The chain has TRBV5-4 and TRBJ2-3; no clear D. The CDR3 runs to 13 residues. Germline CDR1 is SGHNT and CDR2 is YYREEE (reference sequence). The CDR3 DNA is TGTGCCAGCAGCCCTGACCGCACAGATACGCAGTCTTTT. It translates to CASSPDRTDTQSF.

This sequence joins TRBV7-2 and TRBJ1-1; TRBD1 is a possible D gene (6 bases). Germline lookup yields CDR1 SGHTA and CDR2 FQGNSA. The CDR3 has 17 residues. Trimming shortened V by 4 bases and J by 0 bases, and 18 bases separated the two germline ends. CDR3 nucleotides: TGTGCCAGCAGCTCCCGGATCGGACAGAGTATGAACACTGAAGCTTTCTTT. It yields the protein CASSSRIGQSMNTEAFF. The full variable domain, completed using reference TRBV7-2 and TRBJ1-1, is GAGVSQSPSNKVTEKGKDVELRCDPISGHTALYWYRQSLGQGLEFLIYFQGNSAPDKSGLPSDRFSAERTGGSVSTLTIQRTQQEDSAVYLCASSSRIGQSMNTEAFFGQGTRLTVV.

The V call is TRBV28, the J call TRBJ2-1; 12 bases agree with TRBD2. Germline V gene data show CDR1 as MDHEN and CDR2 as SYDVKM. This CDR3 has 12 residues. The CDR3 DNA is TGTGCGGTGGGACTAGCGGGCAATGAGCAGTTCTTC. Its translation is CAVGLAGNEQFF.

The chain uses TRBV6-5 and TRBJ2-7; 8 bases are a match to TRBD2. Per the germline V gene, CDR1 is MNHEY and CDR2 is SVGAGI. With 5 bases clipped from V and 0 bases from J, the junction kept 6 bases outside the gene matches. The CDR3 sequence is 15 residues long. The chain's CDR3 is CASSRGLESSYEQYF. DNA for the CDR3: TGTGCCAGCAGTCGGGGACTAGAAAGCTCCTACGAGCAGTACTTC.

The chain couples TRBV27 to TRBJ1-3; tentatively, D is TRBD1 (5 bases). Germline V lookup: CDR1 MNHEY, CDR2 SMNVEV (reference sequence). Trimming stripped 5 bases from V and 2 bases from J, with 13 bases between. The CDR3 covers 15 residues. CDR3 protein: CASSRGQWTGNTIYF. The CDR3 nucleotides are TGTGCCAGCAGTCGAGGACAATGGACTGGAAACACCATATATTTT.

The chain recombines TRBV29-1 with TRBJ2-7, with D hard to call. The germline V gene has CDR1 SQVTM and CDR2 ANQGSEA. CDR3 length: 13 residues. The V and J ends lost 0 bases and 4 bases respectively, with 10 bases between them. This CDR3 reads CSVEDPVNYEQYF. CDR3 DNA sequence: TGCAGCGTTGAAGATCCAGTCAATTACGAGCAGTACTTC.

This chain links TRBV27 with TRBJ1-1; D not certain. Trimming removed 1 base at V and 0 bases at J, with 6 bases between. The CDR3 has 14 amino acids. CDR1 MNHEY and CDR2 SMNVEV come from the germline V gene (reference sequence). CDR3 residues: CASSLYAMNTEAFF. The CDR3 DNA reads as TGTGCCAGCAGTTTATACGCTATGAACACTGAAGCTTTCTTT.

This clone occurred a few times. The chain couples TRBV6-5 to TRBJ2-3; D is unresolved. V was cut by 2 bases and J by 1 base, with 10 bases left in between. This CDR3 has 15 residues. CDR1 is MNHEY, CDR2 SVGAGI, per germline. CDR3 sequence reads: CASSYAYRGTDTQYF. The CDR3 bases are TGTGCCAGCAGTTACGCTTACCGGGGCACAGATACGCAGTATTTT.